These T cell receptor beta chains were read from a single sample in a study of T-cell reconstitution after alpha-beta-depleted transplantation in children. TCRdb analysed the PCR reads with MiXCR anew, one entry per CDR3 protein. The sample has about 400,000 distinct CDR3 sequences; around 15% are singletons. This material consisted of PBMCs, mostly from graft donor cells, taken 360 days after TCRalphabeta/CD19-depleted stem cell transplant. These receptors all come from a boy under three years old who had a stem cell transplant for Wiskott-Aldrich syndrome, so the T cells may come from the graft donor. CDR3s include the opening cysteine and the closing phenylalanine or tryptophan. A D gene is named only where the DNA matches it firmly. Part of the rows lack a size; the others show once, few, many or a class for expanded clones.

- | - | TRBJ2-1 | TRBV3-1 | CASSRKEYNEQFF | TGTGCCAGCAGCCGAAAGGAATACAATGAGCAGTTCTTC
- | few | TRBJ1-1 | TRBV6-1 | CASSPDPPGGRTEAFF | TGTGCCAGCAGTCCAGACCCTCCGGGGGGGAGAACTGAAGCTTTCTTT
- | - | TRBJ1-4 | TRBV12-3/TRBV12-4 | CASSLGSHRTTNEKLFF | TGTGCCAGCAGTTTAGGATCACACAGGACAACTAATGAAAAACTGTTTTTT
- | - | TRBJ2-4 | TRBV6-2/TRBV6-3 | CASSPPGVMIQYF | TGTGCCAGCAGTCCCCCAGGGGTAATGATTCAGTACTTC
- | many | TRBJ2-4 | TRBV29-1 | CSVEGAKNIQYF | TGCAGCGTTGAGGGCGCCAAAAACATTCAGTACTTC
- | few | TRBJ2-3 | TRBV10-3 | CAISAPGTPKGDTQYF | TGTGCCATCAGTGCCCCCGGGACACCGAAAGGAGATACGCAGTATTTT
- | - | TRBJ2-7 | TRBV12-3/TRBV12-4 | CASWGSMYEQYF | TGTGCCAGCTGGGGTTCAATGTACGAGCAGTACTTC
- | few | TRBJ1-6 | TRBV2 | CASLTASSYNSPLHF | TGTGCCAGCCTGACAGCGAGCTCCTATAATTCACCCCTCCACTTT
- | - | TRBJ1-4 | TRBV12-3/TRBV12-4 | CASSLGQHEKLFF | TGTGCCAGCAGTCTCGGACAGCATGAAAAACTGTTTTTT
- | few | TRBJ1-1 | TRBV7-6 | CASSFGHQNTEAFF | TGTGCCAGCAGCTTCGGACACCAAAACACTGAAGCTTTCTTT
- | many | TRBJ2-3 | TRBV6-6 | CASSYTNTDTQYF | TGTGCCAGCAGTTACACCAACACAGATACGCAGTATTTT
TRBD2 | few | TRBJ2-7 | TRBV12-3/TRBV12-4 | CASSSRTSYYEQYF | TGTGCCAGCAGTTCCCGGACTAGTTACTACGAGCAGTACTTC
- | - | TRBJ1-5 | TRBV7-2 | CASSFGQGWSNQPQHF | TGTGCCAGCAGCTTCGGGCAGGGGTGGAGCAATCAGCCCCAGCATTTT
TRBD2 | few | TRBJ2-7 | TRBV4-3 | CASSQDPMTSYLGEQYF | TGCGCCAGCAGCCAAGATCCCATGACTAGCTATCTCGGCGAGCAGTACTTC
- | few | TRBJ2-1 | TRBV6-2/TRBV6-3 | CASSYLRGGINEQFF | TGTGCCAGCAGTTACTTGAGGGGAGGAATCAATGAGCAGTTCTTC
- | few | TRBJ2-5 | TRBV25-1 | CASSDWGETQYF | TGTGCCAGCAGTGACTGGGGAGAGACCCAGTACTTC
TRBD2 | - | TRBJ2-7 | TRBV6-1 | CASREAGAAYEQYF | TGTGCCAGCAGGGAAGCGGGAGCTGCCTACGAGCAGTACTTC
- | - | TRBJ2-5 | TRBV24-1 | CATRKGLGETQYF | TGTGCCACCAGAAAGGGATTGGGTGAGACCCAGTACTTC
- | - | TRBJ2-7 | TRBV4-2 | CASSQDGATTTRYEQYF | TGTGCCAGCAGCCAAGATGGCGCAACTACCACTCGCTACGAGCAGTACTTC
- | - | TRBJ2-1 | TRBV20-1 | CSARDVQRTYNEQFF | TGCAGTGCTAGAGATGTCCAGCGGACGTACAATGAGCAGTTCTTC
- | few | TRBJ2-4 | TRBV20-1 | CSATPAKNIQYF | TGCAGTGCCACTCCCGCCAAAAACATTCAGTACTTC
TRBD1 | few | TRBJ1-2 | TRBV10-3 | CAARQGYVDGYTF | TGTGCCGCCCGACAGGGGTATGTGGATGGCTACACCTTC
- | - | TRBJ2-7 | TRBV4-3 | CASSQDEAGYEQYF | TGCGCCAGCAGCCAAGATGAGGCCGGGTACGAGCAGTACTTC
- | - | TRBJ2-5 | TRBV5-6 | CASSLFTGPPWAETQYF | TGTGCCAGCAGCTTGTTCACCGGGCCCCCATGGGCAGAGACCCAGTACTTC
- | many | TRBJ2-5 | TRBV5-4 | CASSLYSGHAKETQYF | TGTGCCAGCAGCTTGTATTCGGGACACGCTAAAGAGACCCAGTACTTC
- | many | TRBJ2-7 | TRBV15 | CATSREGLSSDEQYF | TGTGCCACCAGCAGAGAGGGGCTGAGTTCCGACGAGCAGTACTTC
TRBD1 | - | TRBJ2-4 | TRBV19 | CASSPRGQGALNF | TGTGCCAGTAGTCCCCGCGGACAGGGGGCTCTAAACTTC
TRBD1 | - | TRBJ2-5 | TRBV24-1 | CATSVSTGLRETQYF | TGTGCCACCAGTGTCTCGACAGGGTTGCGAGAGACCCAGTACTTC
- | many | TRBJ2-1 | TRBV5-6 | CASSLTRGNEQFF | TGTGCCAGCAGCCTAACCAGAGGGAATGAGCAGTTCTTC
- | - | TRBJ2-7 | TRBV6-1 | CASRPIQWSEQYF | TGTGCCAGCAGACCTATACAGTGGAGCGAGCAGTACTTC
- | many | TRBJ2-7 | TRBV5-1 | CASSYDSTYEQYF | TGCGCCAGCAGCTACGACAGCACCTACGAGCAGTACTTC
TRBD2 | - | TRBJ2-1 | TRBV7-9 | CASSLAASGPNEQFF | TGTGCCAGCAGCTTAGCGGCTAGCGGGCCCAATGAGCAGTTCTTC
- | - | TRBJ2-7 | TRBV6-2/TRBV6-3 | CASRHTGKGRPYEQYF | TGTGCCAGCAGACACACAGGGAAAGGCCGCCCCTACGAGCAGTACTTC
- | few | TRBJ2-2 | TRBV29-1 | CSVRIPGELFF | TGCAGCGTTAGGATCCCCGGGGAGCTGTTTTTT
- | few | TRBJ2-3 | TRBV10-3 | CAIGQDQRADTQYF | TGTGCCATCGGACAGGATCAGCGGGCAGATACGCAGTATTTT
- | once | TRBJ2-5 | TRBV9 | CASSPSISERQETQYF | TGTGCCAGCAGCCCTAGTATTTCAGAGCGTCAAGAGACCCAGTACTTC